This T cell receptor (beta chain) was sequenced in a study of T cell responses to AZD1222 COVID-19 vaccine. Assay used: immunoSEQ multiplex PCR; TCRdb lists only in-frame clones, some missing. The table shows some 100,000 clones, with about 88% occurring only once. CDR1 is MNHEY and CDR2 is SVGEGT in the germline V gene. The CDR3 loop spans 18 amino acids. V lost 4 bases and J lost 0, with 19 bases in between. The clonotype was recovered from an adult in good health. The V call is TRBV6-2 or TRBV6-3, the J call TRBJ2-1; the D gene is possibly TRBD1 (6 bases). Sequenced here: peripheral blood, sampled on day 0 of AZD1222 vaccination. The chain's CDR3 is CASSSSGSDRLSYNEQFF. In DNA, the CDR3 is TGTGCCAGCAGTTCCTCCGGGTCCGACAGGCTCTCCTACAATGAGCAGTTCTTC.